This TCR beta chain was sequenced during a study of blood T cell repertoires in COVID-19. Details on this clone: The same CDR3 can be traced to other DNA sequences in this sample.

CDR3 length: 14 amino acids. V lost 0 bases, J lost 2 bases, and 6 bases lay in between. Germline lookup yields CDR1 SGHRS and CDR2 YFSETQ. Original data processing: Researchers report that nucleated cell counts were estimated from reference gene primer amplification. Some clones are missing from TCRdb's copy, which holds only in-frame ones; the method was immunoSEQ multiplex PCR. V and J calls plus clone size are reproduced from that table; the DNA served to infer D and trimming. Of about 220,000 clones in the sample, 84% are singletons; the top ten hold 6.8%. Sequenced: PBMCs or T cells enriched from blood (not recorded which). The sequence was collected from a woman aged 40 to 50 who had recovered from COVID-19. J is TRBJ1-5 and V is TRBV5-1; possibly TRBD1 for D (5 bases). CDR3 in amino acids: CASSLAGGNQPQHF. In DNA form, the CDR3 reads TGCGCCAGCAGCTTGGCGGGGGGCAATCAGCCCCAGCATTTT.